This T cell receptor (beta chain) came from a study of shared clonotypes between healthy human individuals. Study-level results: In this cohort, only blood was sampled, and tissue repertoires likely differ.

Regarding this clone: Its antigen is unknown.

Germline CDR1 is MNHEY and CDR2 is SMNVEV (reference sequence). V lost 3 bases to trimming and J lost 7 bases; unmatched junction nucleotides: 9. This CDR3 is 15 amino acids long. Measured with immunoSEQ multiplex PCR; TCRdb has only the in-frame clones, and not every one. The sample contains roughly 1.5 million clones, roughly 98% of which appear only once. The source of this sequence is a man aged 30-40 years in good health. The V and J genes are TRBV27 and TRBJ2-1, with TRBD2 identical over 7 bases. The sample was naive CD4+ T cells sorted from blood. Subset given: CD45RA+ positively selected. CDR3 in amino acids: CASSFPPGGGNEQFF. In DNA form, the CDR3 reads TGTGCCAGCAGTTTTCCTCCGGGAGGAGGAAATGAGCAGTTCTTC.